This is a list of T cell receptor beta chains from one sample in a study of cytomegalovirus exposure and HLA in healthy donors. Clones were read by immunoSEQ multiplex PCR, and TCRdb kept only the in-frame ones, dropping some. The sample holds about 82,000 clones, roughly 72% seen once. The specimen was PBMCs. Receptor source: a man aged 25-45 years in good health and CMV-seropositive. CDR3s include the opening cysteine and the closing phenylalanine or tryptophan. A D gene is named only where the DNA matches it firmly. The size field is filled for only some rows; it gives once, few, many or a size class.

v_call	clone_size	d_call	j_call	cdr3_nt	cdr3_aa
TRBV5-6	-	TRBD1	TRBJ1-4	TGTGCCAGCAGCTCCTTCAGGGGGGTTGGGGAAAAACTGTTTTTT	CASSSFRGVGEKLFF
TRBV5-1	-	TRBD1	TRBJ1-2	TGCGCCAGCAACTCGGGACAGATTAACTATGGCTACACCTTC	CASNSGQINYGYTF
TRBV6-5	-	TRBD2	TRBJ2-7	TGTGCCAGCAGTTGGAGGACTAGCGGGGGTGAGCAGTACTTC	CASSWRTSGGEQYF
TRBV5-5	-	TRBD1	TRBJ1-3	TGTGCCAGCAGCTTGGCGGACAGGGGCTCTGGAAACACCATATATTTT	CASSLADRGSGNTIYF
TRBV15	-	-	TRBJ1-4	TGTGCCACCAGCAGAGACCGTGCAACTAATGAAAAACTGTTTTTT	CATSRDRATNEKLFF
TRBV7-3	-	-	TRBJ1-2	TGTGCCAGCGAGGGCGAAGATGGCTACACCTTC	CASEGEDGYTF
TRBV9	-	-	TRBJ1-3	TGTGCCAGCAGCGTAGGGGCAGGGGCTGGAAACACCATATATTTT	CASSVGAGAGNTIYF
TRBV9	-	TRBD2	TRBJ2-3	TGTGCCAGCAGCGGACGGACTAGCGGGATGGGGACAGATACGCAGTATTTT	CASSGRTSGMGTDTQYF
TRBV30	-	-	TRBJ2-1	TGTGCCTGGAGTCTCGGACTTGGAGACAATGAGCAGTTCTTC	CAWSLGLGDNEQFF
TRBV20-1	-	-	TRBJ1-2	TGCAGTGCCCTTCAGGGCTATGGCTACACCTTC	CSALQGYGYTF
TRBV5-1	-	TRBD2	TRBJ2-5	TGCGCCAGCAGCTTGTCCCCGGGAGGGAGGGAAGAGACCCAGTACTTC	CASSLSPGGREETQYF
TRBV5-5	few	-	TRBJ1-2	TGTGCCAGCAGCTTTTCAGGGAACTATGGCTACACCTTC	CASSFSGNYGYTF
TRBV6-1	-	-	TRBJ2-5	TGTGCCAGCAGTGAATATATAGAGTCAGAGACCCAGTACTTC	CASSEYIESETQYF
TRBV5-6	few	TRBD1	TRBJ1-3	TGTGCCAGCAGACGGACAGGGCAGGGAAACACCATATATTTT	CASRRTGQGNTIYF
TRBV10-3	medium-sized	-	TRBJ2-2	TGTGCCGGGGGGGGCGAGGCCGGAACCGGGGAGCTGTTTTTT	CAGGGEAGTGELFF
TRBV28	once	-	TRBJ2-7	TGTGCCAGCCGCAAGGACTTGTTCTACGAGCAGTACTTC	CASRKDLFYEQYF
TRBV14	-	-	TRBJ2-5	TGTGCCAGCAGCATCCACAGGGGGGGTGAGACCCAGTACTTC	CASSIHRGGETQYF
TRBV11-2	-	TRBD2	TRBJ2-5	TGTGCCAGCAGCCCGGGGGGGAACGCCGGGGAGACCCAGTACTTC	CASSPGGNAGETQYF
TRBV4-3	-	TRBD2	TRBJ2-2	TGCGCCAGCAGCCAAGAGGATAGCGGGGCGAACACCGGGGAGCTGTTTTTT	CASSQEDSGANTGELFF
TRBV19	-	TRBD2	TRBJ2-1	TGTGCCAGTAGTAGGGCGGGAGATATCACCAATGAGCAGTTCTTC	CASSRAGDITNEQFF
TRBV5-1	-	TRBD2	TRBJ2-5	TGCGCCAGCAGCCTCACACCTAGCGGGAGGGAGGAGACCCAGTACTTC	CASSLTPSGREETQYF
TRBV5-4	-	-	TRBJ1-1	TGTGCCAGCAGCTTGGCAGAGGTGGAAGAAGCTTTCTTT	CASSLAEVEEAFF
TRBV7-2	-	TRBD1	TRBJ2-3	TGTGCCAGCAGCTTAAACGACAGGGTAACAGATACGCAGTATTTT	CASSLNDRVTDTQYF
TRBV5-6	-	TRBD2	TRBJ2-5	TGTGCCAGCAGCTTGGGGACTAGACAAGAGACCCAGTACTTC	CASSLGTRQETQYF
TRBV5-4	-	-	TRBJ1-4	TGTGCCAGCCAATTTTCCACTAATGAAAAACTGTTTTTT	CASQFSTNEKLFF
TRBV2	-	-	TRBJ2-7	TGTGCCAGCCTCGATCAGGGGGAGCAGTACTTC	CASLDQGEQYF
TRBV5-1	-	-	TRBJ2-1	TGCGCCAGCAGCTTGGTGGGGGGTGTCTCCTACAATGAGCAGTTCTTC	CASSLVGGVSYNEQFF
TRBV7-2	once	-	TRBJ2-5	TGTGCCAGCAGCCCTCGACAGATTCCCCAAGAGACCCAGTACTTC	CASSPRQIPQETQYF
TRBV7-2	-	-	TRBJ1-1	TGTGCCAGCAGCTTAGCTGTGGGGAGGTGGACTGAAGCTTTCTTT	CASSLAVGRWTEAFF
TRBV4-1	-	-	TRBJ2-3	TGCGCCAGCAGGGACACAACCAGCACAGATACGCAGTATTTT	CASRDTTSTDTQYF
TRBV27	-	-	TRBJ1-2	TGTGCCAGCAGTGTCTACAGGGAGAAGGGCGGCTACACCTTC	CASSVYREKGGYTF
TRBV11-2	-	-	TRBJ2-7	TGTGCCAGCAGCTTAACAGGGCCAGGCGAGCAGTACTTC	CASSLTGPGEQYF